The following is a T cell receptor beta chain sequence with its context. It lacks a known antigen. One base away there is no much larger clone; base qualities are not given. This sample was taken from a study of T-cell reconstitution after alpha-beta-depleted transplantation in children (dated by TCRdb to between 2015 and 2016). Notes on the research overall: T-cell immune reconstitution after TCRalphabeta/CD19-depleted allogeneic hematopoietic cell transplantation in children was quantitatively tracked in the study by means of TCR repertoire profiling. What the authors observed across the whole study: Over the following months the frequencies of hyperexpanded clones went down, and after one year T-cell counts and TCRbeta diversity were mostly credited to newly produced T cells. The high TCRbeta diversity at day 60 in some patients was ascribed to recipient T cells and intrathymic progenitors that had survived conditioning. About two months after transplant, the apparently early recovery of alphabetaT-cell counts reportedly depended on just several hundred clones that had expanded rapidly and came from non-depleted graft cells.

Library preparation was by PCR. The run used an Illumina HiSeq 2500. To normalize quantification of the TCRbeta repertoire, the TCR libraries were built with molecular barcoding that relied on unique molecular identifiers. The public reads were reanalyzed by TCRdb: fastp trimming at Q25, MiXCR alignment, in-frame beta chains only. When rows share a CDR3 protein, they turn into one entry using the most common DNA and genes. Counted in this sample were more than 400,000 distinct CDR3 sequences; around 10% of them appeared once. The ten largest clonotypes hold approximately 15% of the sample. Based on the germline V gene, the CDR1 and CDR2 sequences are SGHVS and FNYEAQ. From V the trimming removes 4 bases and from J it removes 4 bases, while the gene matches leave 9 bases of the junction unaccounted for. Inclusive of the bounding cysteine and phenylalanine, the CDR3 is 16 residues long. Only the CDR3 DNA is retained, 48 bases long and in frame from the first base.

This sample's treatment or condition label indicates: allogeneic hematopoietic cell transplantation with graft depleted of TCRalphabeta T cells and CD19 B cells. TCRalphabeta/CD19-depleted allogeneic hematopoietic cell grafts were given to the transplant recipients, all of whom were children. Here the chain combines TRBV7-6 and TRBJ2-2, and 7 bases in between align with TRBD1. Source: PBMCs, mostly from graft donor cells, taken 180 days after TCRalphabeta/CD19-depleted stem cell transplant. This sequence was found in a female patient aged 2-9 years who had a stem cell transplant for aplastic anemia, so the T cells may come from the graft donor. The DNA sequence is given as TGTGCCAGCAGCTGGCGCCGGGACAGCCCCACCGGGGAGCTGTTTTTT. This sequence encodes CASSWRRDSPTGELFF.